This T cell receptor (beta chain) comes out of a study of T cell repertoires in cytomegalovirus infection. On the study more broadly: In public TCR beta signatures, there were indications of both CMV infection and matching HLA type. Study outcomes and limitations: People with CMV and the relevant HLA were identified by cumulative public TCR beta family frequency. Dominating the ex vivo response were HLA-C-restricted CMV-specific TCR beta clonotypes.

MiXCR, run by TCRdb on the reads, gives a single entry per CDR3 protein. Here the sample spans roughly 720,000 distinct CDR3 sequences, 35% to 40% being singletons. The CDR3 consists of 13 residues. CDR1 is SGHTA, CDR2 FQGNSA, per germline. Trimming took 1 base from V and 7 from J, leaving 11 bases between them. A remark on this clonotype: As yet, its antigen is unknown.

Sequencing was carried out using PBMCs. This sequence originates from a human donor in good health (CMV status not recorded). Some clones in this sample may be carry-over from other donors' samples. J is TRBJ2-7 and V is TRBV7-2; D is tentatively TRBD1 or TRBD2 (5 bases each). CDR3 protein: CASSLVLWGEQYF. In DNA form, the CDR3 reads TGTGCCAGCAGCTTAGTCCTTTGGGGGGAGCAGTACTTC.